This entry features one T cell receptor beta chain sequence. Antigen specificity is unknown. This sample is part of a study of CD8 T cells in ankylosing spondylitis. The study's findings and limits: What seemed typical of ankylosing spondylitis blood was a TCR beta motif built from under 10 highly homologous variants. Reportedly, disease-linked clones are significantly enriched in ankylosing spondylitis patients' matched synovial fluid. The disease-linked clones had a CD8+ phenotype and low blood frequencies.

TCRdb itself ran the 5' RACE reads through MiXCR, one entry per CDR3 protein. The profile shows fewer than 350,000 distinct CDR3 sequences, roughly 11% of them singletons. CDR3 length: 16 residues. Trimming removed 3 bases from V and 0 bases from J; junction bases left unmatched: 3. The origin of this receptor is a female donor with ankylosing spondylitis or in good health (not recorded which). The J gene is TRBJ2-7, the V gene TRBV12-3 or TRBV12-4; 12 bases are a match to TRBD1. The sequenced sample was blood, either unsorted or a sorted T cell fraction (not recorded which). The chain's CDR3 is CASSLGQGASSYEQYF. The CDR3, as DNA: TGTGCCAGCAGTTTGGGACAGGGGGCCTCCTCCTACGAGCAGTACTTC.